This TCR beta chain was observed in a study of siplizumab effects on memory and regulatory T cells. In the case of this clone: What it binds is not known.

Study findings and constraints: Only a minor fraction of alloreactive clones mapped to unstimulated subsets. Naive-or-memory phenotypes were unassignable for roughly 75-96% of proliferating CD4+ or CD8+ clones. Among sequences traceable to unstimulated CD4+ memory cells, alloreactive ones were significantly reduced by siplizumab.

Trimming took off 0 bases at V and 5 bases at J, with 7 bases between the two ends. Germline V gene sequence: CDR1 SGHVS, CDR2 FNYEAQ. The CDR3 extends over 13 amino acids. About 100,000 TCR templates underwent assay in each sample. This table comes from immunoSEQ multiplex PCR, and its TCRdb copy is limited to in-frame clones, with some not included. The profile covers around 100,000 clones, with around 90% appearing a single time and 12% taken by the ten largest. V is TRBV7-6 and J is TRBJ1-2; maybe TRBD1 (5 bases). The clonotype was recovered from a human donor in good health. The sequenced sample was non-Treg CD4+ T cells sorted from blood. The CDR3 reads CASSLAGDYGYTF. The CDR3 region has the DNA TGTGCCAGCAGCTTAGCAGGGGATTATGGCTACACCTTC.